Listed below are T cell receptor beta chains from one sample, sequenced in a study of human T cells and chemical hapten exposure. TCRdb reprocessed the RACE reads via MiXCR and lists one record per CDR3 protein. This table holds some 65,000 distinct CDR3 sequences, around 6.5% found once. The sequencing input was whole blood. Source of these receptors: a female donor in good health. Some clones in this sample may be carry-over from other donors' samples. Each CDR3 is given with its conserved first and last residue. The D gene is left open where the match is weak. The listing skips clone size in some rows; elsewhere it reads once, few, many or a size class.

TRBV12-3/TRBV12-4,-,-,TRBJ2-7,CASSPPYEQYF,TGTGCCAGCAGTCCCCCCTACGAGCAGTACTTC
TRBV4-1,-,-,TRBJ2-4,CASSQAGFLAKNIQYF,TGCGCCAGCAGCCAAGCAGGGTTTTTGGCCAAAAACATTCAGTACTTC
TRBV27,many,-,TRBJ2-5,CASSASLSTKTQYF,TGTGCCAGCAGCGCCTCACTGAGTACGAAGACCCAGTACTTC
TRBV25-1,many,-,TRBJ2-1,CASRDSSYNEQFF,TGTGCCAGCAGGGACAGCTCCTACAATGAGCAGTTCTTC
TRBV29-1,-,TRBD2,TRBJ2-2,CSVGGGLAGGGTGELFF,TGCAGCGTTGGAGGGGGACTAGCGGGAGGAGGGACCGGGGAGCTGTTTTTT
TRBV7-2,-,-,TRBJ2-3,CASSLGAAVLSTDTQYF,TGTGCCAGCAGCTTAGGGGCCGCGGTTCTAAGCACAGATACGCAGTATTTT
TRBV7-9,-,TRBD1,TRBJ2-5,CASKPLGQGGQETQYF,TGTGCCAGCAAGCCGCTCGGACAGGGGGGACAAGAGACCCAGTACTTC
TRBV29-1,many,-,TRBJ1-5,CSVVTGPWGPQHF,TGCAGCGTTGTCACAGGTCCATGGGGGCCCCAGCATTTT
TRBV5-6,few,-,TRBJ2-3,CASRPEAGSTGTQYF,TGTGCCAGCAGACCCGAGGCTGGTTCAACGGGTACGCAGTATTTT
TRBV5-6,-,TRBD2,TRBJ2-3,CASSPQTSGSTDTQYF,TGTGCCAGCAGCCCCCAAACTAGCGGGAGTACAGATACGCAGTATTTT
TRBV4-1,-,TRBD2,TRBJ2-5,CASSRGLAGTGETQCF,TGCGCCAGCAGCCGAGGACTAGCGGGAACAGGAGAGACCCAGTGCTTC
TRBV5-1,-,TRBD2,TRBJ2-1,CASSLGGRKYNEQFF,TGCGCCAGCAGCTTGGGCGGGAGAAAATACAATGAGCAGTTCTTC
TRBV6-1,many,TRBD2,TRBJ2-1,CASIGAVGTRVGYNEQFF,TGTGCCAGCATCGGGGCGGTGGGGACTAGAGTAGGGTACAATGAGCAGTTCTTC
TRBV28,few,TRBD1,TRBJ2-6,CASSRHGTGVSGANVLTF,TGTGCCAGCAGTCGGCACGGGACAGGGGTCTCTGGGGCCAACGTCCTGACTTTC
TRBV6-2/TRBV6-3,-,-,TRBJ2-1,CASGNFPNEQFF,TGTGCCAGCGGGAATTTTCCCAATGAGCAGTTCTTC
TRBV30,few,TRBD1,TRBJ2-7,CACSGQALNEQYF,TGTGCCTGTTCGGGACAGGCTTTGAACGAGCAGTACTTC
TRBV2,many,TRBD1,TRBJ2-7,CASNSGQKYEQYF,TGTGCCAGCAACTCGGGACAGAAATACGAGCAGTACTTC
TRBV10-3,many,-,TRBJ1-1,CAIRTTENTEAFF,TGTGCCATCAGGACTACAGAGAACACTGAAGCTTTCTTT
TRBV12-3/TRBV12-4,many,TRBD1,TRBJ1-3,CASTWGFSPGGNPIYF,TGTGCCAGCACTTGGGGATTTTCGCCAGGGGGCAACCCCATATATTTT
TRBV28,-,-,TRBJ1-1,CASRIRRDEAFF,TGTGCCAGCAGGATCCGCCGGGACGAAGCTTTCTTT
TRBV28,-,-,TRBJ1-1,CASSFAGIGAEAFF,TGTGCCAGCAGTTTCGCAGGGATAGGAGCTGAAGCTTTCTTT
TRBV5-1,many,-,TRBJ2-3,CASSTRWADTQYF,TGCGCCAGCTCAACTAGATGGGCAGATACGCAGTATTTT
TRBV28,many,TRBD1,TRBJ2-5,CASSPGGQEGETQYF,TGTGCCAGCAGCCCCGGGGGACAGGAGGGCGAGACCCAGTACTTC
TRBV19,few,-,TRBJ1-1,CASMPFLMNTEAFF,TGTGCCAGTATGCCCTTTTTAATGAACACTGAAGCTTTCTTT
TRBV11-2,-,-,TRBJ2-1,CASSLVPEAGSHDEQFF,TGTGCCAGCAGCTTAGTTCCCGAGGCGGGAAGTCACGATGAGCAGTTCTTC
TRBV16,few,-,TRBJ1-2,CASSQSEGLHYGYTF,TGTGCCAGCAGCCAATCGGAGGGTCTCCACTATGGCTACACCTTC
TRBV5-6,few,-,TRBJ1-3,CASSLAGGNTIYF,TGTGCCAGCAGCTTGGCAGGAGGAAACACCATATATTTT
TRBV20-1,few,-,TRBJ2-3,CSARWGSGGTDTQYF,TGCAGTGCTAGATGGGGTAGCGGCGGCACAGATACGCAGTATTTT
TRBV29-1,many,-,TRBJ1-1,CSVVRRSSEAFF,TGCAGCGTCGTGCGGCGAAGCTCTGAAGCTTTCTTT
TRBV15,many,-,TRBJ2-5,CATSRDAGGETQYF,TGTGCCACCAGCAGAGATGCAGGAGGAGAGACCCAGTACTTC
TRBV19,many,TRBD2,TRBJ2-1,CASSSGGPYNEQFF,TGTGCCAGTAGTAGCGGGGGACCCTACAATGAGCAGTTCTTC
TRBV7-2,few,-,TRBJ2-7,CASSLEASPAYEQYF,TGTGCCAGCAGCTTAGAGGCCAGCCCAGCCTACGAGCAGTACTTC
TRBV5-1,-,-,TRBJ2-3,CASSSALEAGFDTQYF,TGCGCCAGCAGCTCGGCACTAGAGGCGGGATTCGATACGCAGTATTTT
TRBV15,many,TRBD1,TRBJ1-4,CATSRVGTGGGANEKLFF,TGTGCCACCAGCAGAGTGGGGACAGGGGGCGGCGCCAATGAAAAACTGTTTTTT
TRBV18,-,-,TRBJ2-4,CASSQGSGAKNIQYF,TGTGCCAGCTCACAGGGGAGCGGAGCCAAAAACATTCAGTACTTC
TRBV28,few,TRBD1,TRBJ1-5,CASSLFWDRTRNQPQHF,TGTGCCAGCAGTTTATTTTGGGACAGAACCCGCAATCAGCCCCAGCATTTT
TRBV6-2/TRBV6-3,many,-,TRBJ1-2,CASSPGRGYGYTF,TGTGCCAGCAGTCCCGGCAGGGGATATGGCTACACCTTC
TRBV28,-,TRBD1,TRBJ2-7,CASSPADRAIYEQYF,TGTGCCAGCAGTCCAGCGGACAGGGCGATCTACGAGCAGTACTTC
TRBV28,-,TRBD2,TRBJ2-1,CASERELMNEQFF,TGTGCCAGCGAGCGGGAGTTAATGAATGAGCAGTTCTTC
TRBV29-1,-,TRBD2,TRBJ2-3,CSVDGVAGEVFTDTQYF,TGCAGCGTTGATGGGGTAGCGGGAGAGGTTTTTACAGATACGCAGTATTTT
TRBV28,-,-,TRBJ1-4,CASSLYEKLFF,TGTGCCAGCAGTTTATATGAAAAACTGTTTTTT
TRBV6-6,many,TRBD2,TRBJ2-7,CASSYVGLEGEQYF,TGTGCCAGCAGTTACGTGGGACTAGAGGGGGAGCAGTACTTC
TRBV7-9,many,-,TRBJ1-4,CASSRGTASNEKLFF,TGTGCCAGCAGCAGAGGGACGGCTTCTAATGAAAAACTGTTTTTT
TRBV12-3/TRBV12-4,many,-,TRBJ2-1,CASSPPRGGKSYNEQFF,TGTGCCAGCAGCCCCCCGAGGGGCGGGAAATCCTACAATGAGCAGTTCTTC
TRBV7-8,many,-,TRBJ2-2,CASSLEFTAGELFF,TGTGCCAGCAGCTTAGAATTTACGGCGGGGGAGCTGTTTTTT
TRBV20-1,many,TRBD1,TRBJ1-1,CSPSTGRMNTEAFF,TGCAGTCCGTCGACAGGGAGAATGAACACTGAAGCTTTCTTT